This is a list of T cell receptor beta chains from one sample in a study of CD8 T cells in Susac syndrome. MiXCR, applied by TCRdb to the immunoSEQ multiplex PCR reads, yields one record per CDR3 protein. The sample yields 65,000 to 80,000 distinct CDR3 sequences, more than 85% seen once. The sequencing sample was made of CD8+ T cells from PBMCs. These receptor sequences come from a human donor with multiple sclerosis. Both conserved end residues are part of each CDR3. The D gene is left open where the match is weak. Only some rows state a clone size, as once, few, many or a class for expanded clones.

v_gene: TRBV6-5
d_gene: NA
abundance: once
j_gene: TRBJ2-7
CDR3nt: TGTGCCAGCAGTTACTATGAGTCCGGGTACGAGCAGTACTTC
CDR3aa: CASSYYESGYEQYF

v_gene: TRBV28
d_gene: NA
abundance: NA
j_gene: TRBJ2-7
CDR3nt: TGTGCCAGCAGTAACCCGGACAGTAGCTCCTACGAGCAGTACTTC
CDR3aa: CASSNPDSSSYEQYF

v_gene: TRBV15
d_gene: NA
abundance: NA
j_gene: TRBJ1-1
CDR3nt: TGTGCCACCAGCAGAGTCCGGAACACTGAAGCTTTCTTT
CDR3aa: CATSRVRNTEAFF

v_gene: TRBV9
d_gene: TRBD1
abundance: once
j_gene: TRBJ2-2
CDR3nt: TGTGCCAGCAGCTTTACAGGGGGCGCGTCGAACACCGGGGAGCTGTTTTTT
CDR3aa: CASSFTGGASNTGELFF

v_gene: TRBV7-9
d_gene: TRBD2
abundance: NA
j_gene: TRBJ2-5
CDR3nt: TGTGCCAGCAGTTTAAAACCGACTAGCGAAGAGACCCAGTACTTC
CDR3aa: CASSLKPTSEETQYF

v_gene: TRBV20-1
d_gene: TRBD2
abundance: NA
j_gene: TRBJ2-1
CDR3nt: TGCAGTGCTCTCGGACTAGCGGGAGTGGGTTACAATGAGCAGTTCTTC
CDR3aa: CSALGLAGVGYNEQFF

v_gene: TRBV6-1
d_gene: TRBD1
abundance: few
j_gene: TRBJ1-5
CDR3nt: TGTGCCAGCAGTTTTCGACAGGGCGGACAGCCCCAGCATTTT
CDR3aa: CASSFRQGGQPQHF

v_gene: TRBV28
d_gene: TRBD2
abundance: NA
j_gene: TRBJ2-7
CDR3nt: TGTGCCAGCAGTTTCCCTACCACCGGGACTAGCGGTTACGAGCAGTACTTC
CDR3aa: CASSFPTTGTSGYEQYF

v_gene: TRBV15
d_gene: TRBD1
abundance: NA
j_gene: TRBJ1-1
CDR3nt: TGTGCCACCAGCAGAGAACTCGACCTCAGGGGGTGGGCTGAAGCTTTCTTT
CDR3aa: CATSRELDLRGWAEAFF

v_gene: TRBV5-1
d_gene: TRBD2
abundance: NA
j_gene: TRBJ2-2
CDR3nt: TGCGCCAGCAGCTGGACTAGCGGGAGTACCGGGGAGCTGTTTTTT
CDR3aa: CASSWTSGSTGELFF

v_gene: TRBV30
d_gene: NA
abundance: once
j_gene: TRBJ2-5
CDR3nt: TGTGCCTGGAGTGTCAGCGGCCGAGGGACCCAGTACTTC
CDR3aa: CAWSVSGRGTQYF

v_gene: TRBV19
d_gene: NA
abundance: few
j_gene: TRBJ1-1
CDR3nt: TGTGCCAGTAGTAGTGGGCGGAACACTGAAGCTTTCTTT
CDR3aa: CASSSGRNTEAFF

v_gene: TRBV6-1
d_gene: TRBD2
abundance: NA
j_gene: TRBJ2-5
CDR3nt: TGTGCCAGCAGTCCTAGCGGGAGGGATTTTTTTGCGTTCCGGGGGGAGACCCAGTACTTC
CDR3aa: CASSPSGRDFFAFRGETQYF

v_gene: TRBV9
d_gene: NA
abundance: NA
j_gene: TRBJ2-2
CDR3nt: TGTGCCAGCCTCCCGGGGGCGAACACCGGGGAGCTGTTTTTT
CDR3aa: CASLPGANTGELFF

v_gene: TRBV7-8
d_gene: TRBD1
abundance: NA
j_gene: TRBJ1-1
CDR3nt: TGTGCCAGCAGCTTAGCGTTTAACAGGGGAAACACTGAAGCTTTCTTT
CDR3aa: CASSLAFNRGNTEAFF

v_gene: TRBV4-1
d_gene: TRBD1
abundance: NA
j_gene: TRBJ1-2
CDR3nt: TGCGCCAGCAGCCAAGACAGGGGGCCCACAAACTATGGCTACACCTTC
CDR3aa: CASSQDRGPTNYGYTF

v_gene: TRBV12-3/TRBV12-4
d_gene: NA
abundance: NA
j_gene: TRBJ1-1
CDR3nt: TGTGCCAGCAGTTTAGCCCGACAGGAAGCTTTCTTT
CDR3aa: CASSLARQEAFF

v_gene: TRBV19
d_gene: NA
abundance: few
j_gene: TRBJ2-1
CDR3nt: TGTGCCAGTAGTGACTACAATGAGCAGTTCTTC
CDR3aa: CASSDYNEQFF

v_gene: TRBV4-3
d_gene: NA
abundance: NA
j_gene: TRBJ2-7
CDR3nt: TGCGCCAGCAGCCCCCCAAGAGGGCCCCCCTCTTACGAGCAGTACTTC
CDR3aa: CASSPPRGPPSYEQYF

v_gene: TRBV10-2
d_gene: NA
abundance: NA
j_gene: TRBJ2-5
CDR3nt: TGCGCCAGCTCAGTACAAGAGACCCAGTACTTC
CDR3aa: CASSVQETQYF

v_gene: TRBV27
d_gene: TRBD2
abundance: NA
j_gene: TRBJ2-3
CDR3nt: TGTGCCAGCAGTTCACTACTAGCGACAGATACGCAGTATTTT
CDR3aa: CASSSLLATDTQYF

v_gene: TRBV4-1
d_gene: NA
abundance: NA
j_gene: TRBJ2-3
CDR3nt: TGCGCCAGCAGCCAAGACCCGCCGGGACAAATGACAGATACGCAGTATTTT
CDR3aa: CASSQDPPGQMTDTQYF

v_gene: TRBV7-8
d_gene: TRBD2
abundance: NA
j_gene: TRBJ2-3
CDR3nt: TGTGCCAGCAGCTCTCCAAGGGCAGGGACTGGACTAGCGGTCAGCACAGATACGCAGTATTTT
CDR3aa: CASSSPRAGTGLAVSTDTQYF

v_gene: TRBV6-6
d_gene: NA
abundance: NA
j_gene: TRBJ1-2
CDR3nt: TGTGCCAGCAGTCCCGGACAGCTGACCTATGGCTACACCTTC
CDR3aa: CASSPGQLTYGYTF

v_gene: TRBV27
d_gene: TRBD2
abundance: NA
j_gene: TRBJ2-1
CDR3nt: TGTGCCAGCACGATAGCGGGAGACGTTGGTGAGCAGTTCTTC
CDR3aa: CASTIAGDVGEQFF

v_gene: TRBV10-2
d_gene: NA
abundance: NA
j_gene: TRBJ1-1
CDR3nt: TGCGCCAGCGGCGGAGATACATATGAAGCTTTCTTT
CDR3aa: CASGGDTYEAFF

v_gene: TRBV28
d_gene: TRBD2
abundance: once
j_gene: TRBJ2-3
CDR3nt: TGTGCCAGCATTTTCGTCGGCCCTAGCGGGAGCGGCACAGATACGCAGTATTTT
CDR3aa: CASIFVGPSGSGTDTQYF